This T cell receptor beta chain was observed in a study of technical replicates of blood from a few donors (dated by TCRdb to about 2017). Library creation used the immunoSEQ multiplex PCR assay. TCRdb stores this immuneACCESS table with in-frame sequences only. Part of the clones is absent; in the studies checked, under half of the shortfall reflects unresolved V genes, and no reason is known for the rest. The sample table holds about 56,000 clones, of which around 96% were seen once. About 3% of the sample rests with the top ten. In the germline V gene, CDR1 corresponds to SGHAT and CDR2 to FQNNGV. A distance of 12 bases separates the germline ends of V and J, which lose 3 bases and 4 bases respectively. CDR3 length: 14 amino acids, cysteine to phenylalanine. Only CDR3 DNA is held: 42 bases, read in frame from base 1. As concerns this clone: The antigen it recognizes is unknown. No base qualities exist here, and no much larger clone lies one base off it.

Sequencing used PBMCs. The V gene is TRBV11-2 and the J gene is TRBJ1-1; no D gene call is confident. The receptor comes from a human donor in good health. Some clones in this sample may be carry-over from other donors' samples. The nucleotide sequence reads TGTGCCAGCAGCTTGATGACAATGGGCACTGAAGCTTTCTTT. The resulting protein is CASSLMTMGTEAFF.